Shown below are 31 T cell receptor beta chains from a single sample sequenced in a study of CD8 T cells in ankylosing spondylitis (dated by TCRdb to the late 2010s). Library creation used 5' RACE. The sequencing machine was an Illumina HiSeq 2500. The public reads were reprocessed in TCRdb via fastp at Q25 and MiXCR, keeping in-frame beta chains. Every CDR3 protein is listed once, alongside the most common genes and DNA of its rows. The sample table shows about 360,000 distinct CDR3 sequences, and 20% to 25% are seen once. In total, the top ten clones hold roughly 13% of the sample. Material: blood, either unsorted or a sorted T cell fraction (not recorded which). The receptors were gathered from a male donor with ankylosing spondylitis or in good health (not recorded which).

This clonotype was seen more than once but under ten times. The chain links TRBV29-1 to TRBJ2-2; possibly TRBD2 for D (5 bases). Trimming took 7 bases from V and 3 from J, leaving 6 bases between them. The CDR3 spans 11 residues. Germline assignment: CDR1 SQVTM and CDR2 ANQGSEA. CDR3 bases: TGCAGCGCAGCGGACACCGGGGAGCTGTTTTTT. Translation gives CSAADTGELFF.

The chain combines TRBV9 with TRBJ1-6; maybe TRBD1 (5 bases). Germline V CDR1 and CDR2: SGDLS, YYNGEE. The V end was cut by 5 bases, the J end by 5 bases, with 17 bases between. There are 16 residues in the CDR3. DNA of the CDR3: TGTGCCAGCAGGCAGGGTTATAGGACCCATAATTCACCCCTCCACTTT. Translated, it gives CASRQGYRTHNSPLHF. The full variable domain, completed using reference TRBV9 and TRBJ1-6, is DSGVTQTPKHLITATGQRVTLRCSPRSGDLSVYWYQQSLDQGLQFLIQYYNGEERAKGNILERFSAQQFPDLHSELNLSSLELGDSALYFCASRQGYRTHNSPLHFGNGTRLTVT.

CDR3 in DNA: TGCAGTGTCCTAAGGGGGGACAGGGAACAGTTCTTC. This codes for CSVLRGDREQFF. V and J are TRBV20-1 and TRBJ2-1, with TRBD1 matching over 9 bases. The germline V gene has CDR1 DFQATT and CDR2 SNEGSKA (reference sequence). The V segment lost 7 bases and the J segment 13 bases; nucleotides outside the gene matches: 11. This CDR3 has 12 amino acids.

The gene calls are TRBV5-6 and TRBJ2-7; 11 bases agree with TRBD1. Germline V gene data show CDR1 as SGHDT and CDR2 as YYEEEE. The CDR3 contains 14 residues. Trimming removed 3 bases from V and 7 bases from J; junction bases left unmatched: 6. The CDR3: CASSYGTGGFEQYF. Written as DNA, the CDR3 is TGTGCCAGCAGCTATGGGACAGGGGGGTTTGAGCAGTACTTC. Variable domain in full (rest from reference TRBV5-6 and TRBJ2-7): DAGVTQSPTHLIKTRGQQVTLRCSPKSGHDTVSWYQQALGQGPQFIFQYYEEEERQRGNFPDRFSGHQFPNYSSELNVNALLLGDSALYLCASSYGTGGFEQYFGPGTRLTVT.

This chain links TRBV12-3 or TRBV12-4 with TRBJ2-1; 8 bases fit TRBD2. V gave up 5 bases and J gave up 10 bases; unmatched junction bases: 16. This CDR3 has 16 amino acids. CDR3 residues: CASSVLRGGLIKEQFF. CDR3 DNA sequence: TGTGCCAGCAGTGTCCTACGGGGGGGCCTGATCAAAGAGCAGTTCTTC.

The genes are TRBV7-8 and TRBJ1-5; D is perhaps TRBD1 (5 bases). With 5 bases removed from V and 5 bases from J, the gap between germline ends came to 16 bases. The CDR3 covers 15 residues. Germline assignment: CDR1 SGHVS and CDR2 FQNEAQ. The CDR3: CASSNPQVGHQPQHF. CDR3 in DNA: TGTGCCAGCAGCAACCCACAGGTGGGACATCAGCCCCAGCATTTT.

The rearrangement joins TRBV28 to TRBJ1-1; D may be TRBD1 (6 bases). The CDR3 length is 14 residues. Germline V gene sequence: CDR1 MDHEN, CDR2 SYDVKM. Trimming took 7 bases from V and 3 from J, leaving 15 bases between them. The CDR3 DNA follows: TGTGCCAGCAACAAGGGACATAGGGACACTGAAGCTTTCTTT. Translating it yields CASNKGHRDTEAFF.

This clonotype showed up just a few times. The chain couples TRBV4-2 to TRBJ2-1; 9 bases fit TRBD1. The trim removed 2 bases at V and 3 bases at J, leaving 2 bases unmatched. CDR1 is LGHNA, CDR2 YNFKEQ, per germline. The CDR3 is 15 residues long. The CDR3 spells CASSQRTGDYNEQFF. DNA for the CDR3: TGTGCCAGCAGCCAACGGACAGGGGACTACAATGAGCAGTTCTTC.

CDR3 sequence reads: CASTEQGAVDTQYF. The CDR3 DNA sequence: TGTGCCAGCACCGAACAGGGGGCTGTAGATACGCAGTATTTT. This chain uses TRBV7-9 with TRBJ2-3, with TRBD1 matching over 9 bases. V shed 7 bases and J 5 bases; nucleotides not matched to a gene: 7. Germline CDR1 reads SEHNR; CDR2 reads FQNEAQ (reference sequence). The CDR3 has 14 residues.

This clonotype turned up a few times. The rearrangement uses TRBV3-1 and TRBJ2-1; weak D call: TRBD1 (5 bases). Germline V gene data show CDR1 as LGHDT and CDR2 as YNNKEL (reference sequence). V shed 2 bases and J shed 0 bases, with 11 bases lying between them. This CDR3 has 16 residues. CDR3 sequence: CASSQPRVGSYNEQFF. As DNA, the CDR3 is TGTGCCAGCAGCCAACCCAGGGTGGGCTCCTACAATGAGCAGTTCTTC.

This chain links TRBV29-1 with TRBJ2-3, with 11 bases identical to TRBD2. From germline, CDR1 is SQVTM and CDR2 ANQGSEA. With V trimmed by 6 bases and J by 0 bases, 5 bases remained unmatched. The CDR3 contains 15 residues. CDR3 in DNA: TGCAGCGTCCCACTAGCGGGGGAAAGCACAGATACGCAGTATTTT. It encodes CSVPLAGESTDTQYF.

This clonotype was detected only a few times. V is TRBV11-2 and J is TRBJ2-7, with D possibly matching TRBD1 (5 bases). V lost 0 bases and J lost 0, with 9 bases in between. Germline V gives CDR1 SGHAT, CDR2 FQNNGV. This CDR3 is built from 15 residues. The CDR3 spells CASSLDPRASYEQYF. DNA for the CDR3: TGTGCCAGCAGCTTAGATCCCAGGGCCTCCTACGAGCAGTACTTC. Using reference TRBV11-2 and TRBJ2-7 for the parts outside the CDR3, the full variable domain is EAGVAQSPRYKIIEKRQSVAFWCNPISGHATLYWYQQILGQGPKLLIQFQNNGVVDDSQLPKDRFSAERLKGVDSTLKIQPAKLEDSAVYLCASSLDPRASYEQYFGPGTRLTVT.

V gene TRBV5-4 combines with J gene TRBJ2-3; D not resolved. V lost 3 bases and J 1 base, leaving 9 bases between the germline ends. CDR3 length: 14 residues. Germline V gives CDR1 SGHNT, CDR2 YYREEE (reference sequence). CDR3 DNA: TGTGCCAGCAGCTGGGGTGTCGGCACAGATACGCAGTATTTT. It codes for CASSWGVGTDTQYF.

This rearrangement joins TRBV29-1 to TRBJ2-5; a possible D gene is TRBD2 (6 bases). Trimming shortened V by 3 bases and J by 5 bases, and 22 bases separated the two germline ends. There are 16 residues in the CDR3. Germline-derived CDR1 and CDR2 are SQVTM and ANQGSEA. The CDR3 region is CSVDGLGLGSSETQYF. Written as DNA, the CDR3 is TGCAGCGTTGATGGGCTGGGACTGGGTTCTTCGGAGACCCAGTACTTC.

In its sample, this clonotype was seen a few times. The J gene is TRBJ2-1, the V gene TRBV9, with 7 positions matching TRBD2. The germline gives CDR1 SGDLS, CDR2 YYNGEE. CDR3 length: 15 amino acids. V was pared by 0 bases and J by 4 bases, with 4 bases of the junction left unmatched. The CDR3 coding sequence is TGTGCCAGCAGCGTAGAAGAGGGACTATACAATGAGCAGTTCTTC. It specifies CASSVEEGLYNEQFF.

The gene calls are TRBV2 and TRBJ2-6; D is perhaps TRBD1 (5 bases). The germline V gene has CDR1 SNHLY and CDR2 FYNNEI. The CDR3 runs to 16 residues. V lost 6 bases and J 4 bases, leaving 16 bases between the germline ends. CDR3 sequence: CASSGPRGSGANVLTF. In DNA, the CDR3 is TGTGCCAGCAGCGGCCCTAGGGGCTCCGGGGCCAACGTCCTGACTTTC.

This chain joins TRBV11-2 and TRBJ2-5; D not certain. Germline CDR1 SGHAT, CDR2 FQNNGV. Trimming took 0 bases from V and 1 from J, leaving 9 bases between them. The CDR3 sequence is 15 residues long. The CDR3 region is CASSLDFSFQETQYF. The CDR3 bases are TGTGCCAGCAGCTTAGATTTCAGTTTCCAAGAGACCCAGTACTTC.

In this sample, this clonotype turned up a few times. The chain uses TRBV2 and TRBJ2-1; 11 bases fit TRBD2. CDR3 size: 18 residues. Per the germline V gene, CDR1 is SNHLY and CDR2 is FYNNEI. Trimming removed 5 bases from V and 7 bases from J; junction bases left unmatched: 16. CDR3 sequence reads: CASSPLAGGPTPQNEQFF. CDR3 in DNA: TGTGCCAGCAGTCCCCTAGCGGGGGGCCCCACCCCACAAAATGAGCAGTTCTTC. Based on the CDR3 plus reference TRBV2 and TRBJ2-1, the full variable domain is EPEVTQTPSHQVTQMGQEVILRCVPISNHLYFYWYRQILGQKVEFLVSFYNNEISEKSEIFDDQFSVERPDGSNFTLKIRSTKLEDSAMYFCASSPLAGGPTPQNEQFFGPGTRLTVL.

This clonotype was counted only a few times. The gene calls are TRBV2 and TRBJ2-7; D is tentatively TRBD1 or TRBD2 (6 bases each). This CDR3 is built from 13 residues. CDR1 and CDR2 from the germline V gene are SNHLY and FYNNEI. The ends were cut back, 10 bases at V and 6 bases at J, with 19 bases in the middle. CDR3 sequence (DNA): TGTGCCATTCGGGTCGGGGGCCTTGGCGAGCAGTACTTC. Translation: CAIRVGGLGEQYF.

This clonotype was counted only a few times. This chain's CDR3 is CASSHGTIYEQYF. CDR3 nucleotides: TGTGCCAGCAGCCACGGGACTATCTACGAGCAGTACTTC. The rearrangement joins TRBV4-2 to TRBJ2-7; 7 nucleotides align to TRBD2. The V gene's germline CDR1 is LGHNA and CDR2 YNFKEQ. J was trimmed by 3 bases and V by 3 bases; bases with no gene match: 2. The CDR3 loop spans 13 amino acids.

The J gene is TRBJ1-1, the V gene TRBV4-1; no definite D call. The ends were cut back, 0 bases at V and 12 bases at J, with 20 bases in the middle. CDR1 MGHRA and CDR2 YSYEKL come from the germline V gene. The CDR3 extends over 15 amino acids. CDR3 bases: TGCGCCAGCAGCCAAGATCCCGGCGAGGGAAGAGTGACTTTCTTT. Protein: CASSQDPGEGRVTFF.

This clonotype was seen repeatedly, ten times or more. V is TRBV25-1 and J is TRBJ2-2; 7 nucleotides match TRBD1. The V segment lost 4 bases and the J segment 5 bases; nucleotides outside the gene matches: 7. CDR3 length: 15 amino acids. Germline V lookup: CDR1 MGHDK, CDR2 SYGVNS. The DNA of the CDR3 is TGTGCCAGCAGTGCGACAGGGTTTGAAACCGGGGAGCTGTTTTTT. Translating gives CASSATGFETGELFF.

This clonotype has just a few counts. The chain combines TRBV12-3 or TRBV12-4 with TRBJ1-6; no definite D call. The V end was cut by 5 bases, the J end by 0 bases, with 8 bases between. The CDR3 consists of 15 residues. The CDR3 loop is CASSKRTSYNSPLHF. The CDR3 DNA reads as TGTGCCAGCAGTAAAAGGACCTCCTATAATTCACCCCTCCACTTT.

This chain uses TRBV2 with TRBJ2-7; 7 positions agree with TRBD1. CDR1 is SNHLY and CDR2 is FYNNEI in the germline V gene. The J segment lost 0 bases and the V segment lost 6 bases, leaving 8 bases of the junction unmatched. The length of the CDR3 is 15 residues. This CDR3 reads CASRVGQDSSYEQYF. The CDR3 DNA sequence: TGTGCCAGCAGGGTAGGACAGGATAGCTCCTACGAGCAGTACTTC.

The rearrangement links TRBV12-3 or TRBV12-4 to TRBJ2-3; tentatively, D is TRBD1 or TRBD2 (5 bases each). This CDR3 has 15 residues. V dropped 6 bases and J dropped 4 bases, with 17 bases sitting between them. CDR3 amino acids: CASSLMLGAADTQYF. The CDR3, as DNA: TGTGCCAGCAGCCTCATGCTCGGGGCGGCAGATACGCAGTATTTT.

This rearrangement joins TRBV7-9 to TRBJ2-2; 10 bases map to TRBD1. This CDR3 spans 15 amino acids. From germline, CDR1 is SEHNR and CDR2 FQNEAQ (reference sequence). V dropped 5 bases and J dropped 5; count of bases not matched to a gene: 5. The CDR3 protein is CASSTGQGVTGELFF. The CDR3 DNA reads as TGTGCCAGCAGCACCGGACAGGGGGTTACCGGGGAGCTGTTTTTT.

This clonotype appeared a few times. This chain uses TRBV15 with TRBJ2-2, with TRBD1 matching 7 bases. Looked up from germline, CDR1 is LNHNV and CDR2 is YYDKDF (reference sequence). V was pared by 3 bases and J by 3 bases, with 16 bases of the junction left unmatched. The length of the CDR3 is 19 residues. CDR3 protein: CATSRGESTGDEYTGELFF. The CDR3 DNA reads as TGTGCCACCAGCAGGGGGGAATCCACAGGGGATGAGTACACCGGGGAGCTGTTTTTT.

This clonotype was detected only a few times. This rearrangement joins TRBV12-3 or TRBV12-4 to TRBJ2-5; either TRBD1 or TRBD2 may supply D (5 bases each). The V end was cut by 4 bases, the J end by 2 bases, with 11 bases between. The CDR3 covers 14 residues. The CDR3 nucleotides read TGTGCCAGCAGTTCGGGGCTGGGTCAAGAGACCCAGTACTTC. Protein: CASSSGLGQETQYF.

In its sample, this clonotype was seen once. The V and J genes are TRBV28 and TRBJ2-7, with 10 bases identical to TRBD1. The germline V gene has CDR1 MDHEN and CDR2 SYDVKM. The CDR3 is 16 residues long. J gave up 5 bases and V 5 bases, and 12 bases lay outside the gene matches. The CDR3 nucleotides are TGTGCCAGCAGTCCCCTCCCGGGACAGGGGAGGCACGAGCAGTACTTC. Encoded protein: CASSPLPGQGRHEQYF.

The rearrangement uses TRBV7-6 and TRBJ2-7; D not certain. This CDR3 spans 14 amino acids. V was clipped by 9 bases and J by 2 bases, with 17 bases between them. Germline CDR1 is SGHVS and CDR2 is FNYEAQ. In DNA form, the CDR3 reads TGTGCCAGTTCTGGTCCGGATACAGCCTACGAGCAGTACTTC. Encoded protein: CASSGPDTAYEQYF.

This clonotype was observed a handful of times. The rearrangement links TRBV11-2 to TRBJ2-1; 8 positions agree with TRBD2. Germline CDR1 SGHAT, CDR2 FQNNGV. This CDR3 has 15 residues. V gave up 1 base and J gave up 8 bases; unmatched junction bases: 7. The CDR3 spells CASSLGRGGRDEQFF. In DNA, the CDR3 is TGTGCCAGCAGCTTAGGCCGGGGGGGCCGAGATGAGCAGTTCTTC.